This T cell receptor beta chain was sequenced for a study of blood T cell repertoires in COVID-19. Overall study: From T cells, B-cell-depleted T cells, or PBMCs came the material, which was cDNA or gDNA.

Germline V gene lookup returns CDR1 SGHRS and CDR2 YFSETQ. V was clipped by 3 bases and J by 8 bases; unmatched bases: 9. The CDR3 is made up of 15 amino acids. In the source study's methods: By means of reference gene primer amplification, nucleated cell counts were estimated. The protocol was immunoSEQ multiplex PCR, while the TCRdb copy is restricted to in-frame clones and leaves out a portion. That table gives V, J and clone size, and the DNA gave D and trimming. This repertoire shows roughly 250,000 clones, 91% found once; its top ten account for approximately 2.6%. Enrolment of Seattle patients took place during active infection, and they were followed longitudinally.

V gene TRBV5-1 combines with J gene TRBJ1-4, with TRBD1 identical over 8 bases. Sequencing input: peripheral blood. The receptor comes from a person between 18 and 35 years old with COVID-19, enrolled during active disease. The DNA of the CDR3 is TGCGCCAGCAGCTCCTCACAGGGGGGGGGAGAAAAACTGTTTTTT. This gives the protein CASSSSQGGGEKLFF.